Below, 17 T cell receptor beta chains from the same sample are listed, as sequenced in a study of blood T cell repertoires in COVID-19. TCRdb's copy holds only in-frame clones and misses some; the assay was immunoSEQ multiplex PCR. The table records fewer than 90,000 clones, around 88% of them present only once. Input material: peripheral blood. Source of these receptors: a woman of 80 years or more with active or convalescent COVID-19.

The CDR3 region has the DNA TGCGCCAGCAGCTTGGCCTCAGCGGGGGCCGAGACCCAGTACTTC. It is translated as CASSLASAGAETQYF. The genes are TRBV5-1 and TRBJ2-5, with 8 bases identical to TRBD2. Germline-derived CDR1 and CDR2 are SGHRS and YFSETQ. Unmatched junction bases numbered 6, after V lost 0 bases and J lost 5 bases. The CDR3 loop spans 15 amino acids.

On this clone itself: This same CDR3 is encoded by further DNA sequences in the sample. The chain has TRBV5-1 and TRBJ1-3; D perhaps matches TRBD1 (6 bases). CDR1 and CDR2 (germline): SGHRS, YFSETQ. Trimming removed 1 base at V and 4 bases at J, with 6 bases between. The CDR3 has 13 amino acids. CDR3 DNA sequence: TGCGCCAGCAGCTTGCAGGGGGGAAACACCATATATTTT. This codes for CASSLQGGNTIYF.

The gene calls are TRBV27 and TRBJ2-1; TRBD2 aligns across 9 bases. J was trimmed by 4 bases and V by 5 bases; bases with no gene match: 9. This CDR3 has 16 residues. Looked up from germline, CDR1 is MNHEY and CDR2 is SMNVEV (reference sequence). Here the CDR3 reads CASSTGAGGSYNEQFF. For the CDR3, the DNA is TGTGCCAGCAGTACGGGAGCGGGGGGCTCTTACAATGAGCAGTTCTTC.

The chain combines TRBV5-4 with TRBJ2-7; TRBD2 matches 8 bases. After removal of 0 bases from V and 3 bases from J, the junction contained 5 bases not matched to a gene. The germline gives CDR1 SGHNT, CDR2 YYREEE (reference sequence). The CDR3 length is 15 residues. The CDR3 reads CASSLEGSGIYEQYF. In nucleotides, the CDR3 is TGTGCCAGCAGCTTGGAGGGTAGCGGGATCTACGAGCAGTACTTC. Drawing the rest from reference TRBV5-4 and TRBJ2-7, the complete variable domain is ETGVTQSPTHLIKTRGQQVTLRCSSQSGHNTVSWYQQALGQGPQFIFQYYREEENGRGNFPPRFSGLQFPNYSSELNVNALELDDSALYLCASSLEGSGIYEQYFGPGTRLTVT.

V and J are TRBV25-1 and TRBJ2-2; D is undetermined. V was clipped by 3 bases and J by 0 bases, with 8 bases between them. CDR3 length: 15 amino acids. CDR1 MGHDK and CDR2 SYGVNS come from the germline V gene. The CDR3 is CASSETFANTGELFF. The CDR3 nucleotides are TGTGCCAGCAGTGAGACTTTCGCGAACACCGGGGAGCTGTTTTTT.

The chain recombines TRBV4-3 with TRBJ2-2; a weak D match, TRBD2 (6 bases). The ends were cut back, 5 bases at V and 4 bases at J, with 14 bases in the middle. The germline CDR1 and CDR2 sequences are LGHNA and YSLEER. The CDR3 is 15 residues long. DNA for the CDR3: TGCGCCAGCAGCGCCCAGACTAGGTCCACCGGGGAGCTGTTTTTT. It is translated as CASSAQTRSTGELFF.

The J gene is TRBJ2-1, the V gene TRBV10-3, with 9 bases lining up with TRBD2. Trimming removed 4 bases from V and 5 bases from J; junction bases left unmatched: 3. The CDR3 extends over 14 amino acids. CDR1 and CDR2 from the germline V gene are ENHRY and SYGVKD. The CDR3 loop reads CAISVLAGDNEQFF. CDR3 DNA: TGTGCCATCAGTGTATTAGCGGGGGACAATGAGCAGTTCTTC.

V gene TRBV7-2 combines with J gene TRBJ1-2; 11 nucleotides match TRBD1. Germline V CDR1 and CDR2: SGHTA, FQGNSA. J gave up 5 bases and V 5 bases, and 10 bases lay outside the gene matches. CDR3 length equals 16 residues. The CDR3 DNA follows: TGTGCCAGCAGCAAGGACAGGGGGCGTATAAAGTATGGCTACACCTTC. Translated, it gives CASSKDRGRIKYGYTF.

The rearrangement uses TRBV7-8 and TRBJ1-1; D is unclear. The CDR3 has 13 amino acids. Germline V gene lookup returns CDR1 SGHVS and CDR2 FQNEAQ. V lost 4 bases and J lost 3, with 9 bases in between. CDR3 loop: CASSSGEDTEAFF. The CDR3 region has the DNA TGTGCCAGCAGCTCGGGAGAGGACACTGAAGCTTTCTTT.

This clone was detected only a few times. The V gene is TRBV7-2, the J gene TRBJ1-5; 8 nucleotides align to TRBD1. Germline V gene lookup returns CDR1 SGHTA and CDR2 FQGNSA. The CDR3 has 17 amino acids. V lost 5 bases and J lost 2; bases outside the gene matches: 11. The CDR3 nucleotides read TGTGCCAGCAGCACAGGACAGGGCGGTGGTGGCAATCAGCCCCAGCATTTT. This translates into CASSTGQGGGGNQPQHF.

The V and J genes are TRBV7-2 and TRBJ2-1; 11 nucleotides agree with TRBD2. This CDR3 contains 15 residues. Germline V lookup: CDR1 SGHTA, CDR2 FQGNSA. V dropped 4 bases and J dropped 6; count of bases not matched to a gene: 5. CDR3 in DNA: TGTGCCAGCAGCTCGGGACTAGCGGTGATCAATGAGCAGTTCTTC. As protein: CASSSGLAVINEQFF.

The chain recombines TRBV7-9 with TRBJ2-3; 9 nucleotides line up with TRBD2. Germline CDR1 reads SEHNR; CDR2 reads FQNEAQ (reference sequence). This CDR3 spans 17 amino acids. With V trimmed by 1 base and J by 4 bases, 9 bases remained unmatched. CDR3 residues: CASSLGRVRGGPDTQYF. The CDR3, as DNA: TGTGCCAGCAGCTTAGGCAGGGTGCGGGGGGGGCCAGATACGCAGTATTTT. Combining the CDR3 with reference TRBV7-9 and TRBJ2-3 gives the whole variable domain DTGVSQNPRHKITKRGQNVTFRCDPISEHNRLYWYRQTLGQGPEFLTYFQNEAQLEKSRLLSDRFSAERPKGSFSTLEIQRTEQGDSAMYLCASSLGRVRGGPDTQYFGPGTRLTVL.

The chain uses TRBV19 and TRBJ1-6; D unclear. Germline loops: CDR1 LNHDA, CDR2 SQIVND (reference sequence). The CDR3 has 14 amino acids. The V end lost 1 base, the J end lost 7 bases, and 8 bases lay between the germline ends. The CDR3 bases are TGTGCCAGTAGTATAGGTGAGGCGAATTCACCCCTCCACTTT. It encodes CASSIGEANSPLHF.

The chain joins TRBV5-4 to TRBJ1-2; D is uncertain. Germline V gene data show CDR1 as SGHNT and CDR2 as YYREEE (reference sequence). V lost 2 bases to trimming and J lost 4 bases, with 6 bases between them. CDR3 length: 12 residues. DNA of the CDR3: TGTGCCAGCAGCTTTAACGGCTATGGCTACACCTTC. Protein: CASSFNGYGYTF. Together with reference TRBV5-4 and TRBJ1-2, the CDR3 gives the full variable domain: ETGVTQSPTHLIKTRGQQVTLRCSSQSGHNTVSWYQQALGQGPQFIFQYYREEENGRGNFPPRFSGLQFPNYSSELNVNALELDDSALYLCASSFNGYGYTFGSGTRLTVV.

The chain has TRBV29-1 and TRBJ2-7; 8 nucleotides line up with TRBD2. CDR1 is SQVTM, CDR2 ANQGSEA, per germline. The ends lost 6 bases at V and 3 bases at J; junction bases unmatched: 10. The CDR3 has 14 residues. The CDR3 DNA is TGCAGCGTCGCATCCGGGACTAGGGGCTACGAGCAGTACTTC. Protein: CSVASGTRGYEQYF.

This clone was counted a single time. This sequence joins TRBV5-1 and TRBJ2-7; D may be TRBD2 (7 bases). The CDR3 is made up of 15 amino acids. Trimming left V 2 bases short and J 2 bases short, with 14 bases between. The germline CDR1 and CDR2 sequences are SGHRS and YFSETQ. This chain's CDR3 is CASSLQGGRAYEQYF. The CDR3 DNA reads as TGCGCCAGCAGCTTACAGGGAGGGAGGGCCTACGAGCAGTACTTC.

This rearrangement joins TRBV14 to TRBJ1-6; D is possibly TRBD1 (5 bases). In germline, CDR1 is SGHDN, CDR2 FVKESK. V was cut by 0 bases and J by 10 bases, with 16 bases left in between. This CDR3 has 16 residues. The CDR3 DNA sequence: TGTGCCAGCAGCCAAGATCTTCCTGGGGCCGGATCACCCCTCCACTTT. It encodes CASSQDLPGAGSPLHF.